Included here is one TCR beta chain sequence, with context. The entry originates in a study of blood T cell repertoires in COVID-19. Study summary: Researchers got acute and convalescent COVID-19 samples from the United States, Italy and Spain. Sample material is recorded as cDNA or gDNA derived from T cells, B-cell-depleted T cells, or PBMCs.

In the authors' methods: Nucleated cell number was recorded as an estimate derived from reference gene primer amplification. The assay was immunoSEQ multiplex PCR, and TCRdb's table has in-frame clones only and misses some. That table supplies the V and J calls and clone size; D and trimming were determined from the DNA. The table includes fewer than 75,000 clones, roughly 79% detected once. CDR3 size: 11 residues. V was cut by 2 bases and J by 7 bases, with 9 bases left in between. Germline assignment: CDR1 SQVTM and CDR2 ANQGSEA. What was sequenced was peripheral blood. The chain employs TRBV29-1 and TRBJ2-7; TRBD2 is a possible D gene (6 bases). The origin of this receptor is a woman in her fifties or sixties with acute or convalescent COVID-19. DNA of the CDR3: TGCAGCGTTGAAACCGGGAGAGAGCAGTACTTC. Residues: CSVETGREQYF.